This entry is about one T cell receptor (beta chain). The antigen is undetermined. V lost 2 bases and J 3 bases, leaving 12 bases between the germline ends. The V gene's germline CDR1 is SGDLS and CDR2 YYNGEE. The CDR3 length is 15 residues. The data stem from a study of beta chain features in type 1 diabetes. Whole-study results and caveats: Type 1 diabetes patients had fewer VDJ junction insertions and more deletions. Shorter TCRB CDR3s, moderately but significantly so, marked every one of the four CD4+ subsets in Type 1 diabetes patients.

Every bit of the isolated RNA underwent reverse transcription, so sequencing read expressed TCRB transcripts. Measured with immunoSEQ multiplex PCR; TCRdb has only the in-frame clones, and not every one. The sample has about 710,000 clones, about an eighth seen once; the top ten hold roughly 0.04%. V and J are TRBV9 and TRBJ1-5, with unresolved D. The receptor was isolated from a man between 18 and 29 years old with type 1 diabetes. Sequenced material: naive CD4+ T cells from blood. The CDR3 sequence is CASSVTSGNNQPQHF. The CDR3 DNA reads TGTGCCAGCAGCGTGACCAGCGGGAACAATCAGCCCCAGCATTTT.